This entry lists 31 T cell receptor beta chains sequenced from one sample in a study of sequential checkpoint blockade in melanoma. TCRdb's table, derived via immunoSEQ multiplex PCR, lists solely in-frame clones and lacks some. The sample has around 15,000 clones, around 94% seen once; the top ten hold 24%. Treatment here: randomized to nivolumab then ipilimumab (arm A) or the reverse (arm B). The sequenced sample was CD8+ T cells sorted from blood (inferred from file names), obtained from a patient given nivolumab and ipilimumab in sequence. The source of these receptors is a human donor with melanoma.

V usage is TRBV30 and J usage is TRBJ2-7, with a weak D call TRBD1 (7 bases). The germline V gene has CDR1 GTSNPN and CDR2 SVGIG (reference sequence). The CDR3 is 13 residues long. V shed 5 bases and J shed 2 bases, with 13 bases lying between them. The CDR3 loop reads CAWETGTPYEQYF. The DNA of the CDR3 is TGTGCCTGGGAGACAGGGACTCCCTACGAGCAGTACTTC.

The chain recombines TRBV7-9 with TRBJ2-5, with 8 nucleotides matching TRBD2. The DNA end is a closer match to TRBJ2-7, so the J assignment may be wrong. The CDR3 totals 14 residues. Per the germline V gene, CDR1 is SEHNR and CDR2 is FQNEAQ (reference sequence). The CDR3 region has the DNA TGTGCCAGCAGCTCCTTAACTACTAGCGGCGAGCAGTACTTC. Translating gives CASSSLTTSGEQYF.

This chain links TRBV6-5 with TRBJ1-1; 7 bases agree with TRBD1. V was clipped by 0 bases and J by 4 bases; unmatched bases: 5. The CDR3 sequence is 15 residues long. In germline, CDR1 is MNHEY, CDR2 SVGAGI. CDR3 coding DNA: TGTGCCAGCAGTTACTCCTCTACAGGGGCCACTGAAGCTTTCTTT. Its protein product is CASSYSSTGATEAFF.

The J gene is TRBJ1-2, the V gene TRBV9; no clear D. CDR3 length: 16 amino acids. The germline CDR1 and CDR2 sequences are SGDLS and YYNGEE. Trimming removed 4 bases from V and 3 bases from J, with 19 bases in between. For the CDR3, the DNA is TGTGCCAGCAGCCATAATAACCGGGAGGCCGACTATGGCTACACCTTC. It translates to CASSHNNREADYGYTF. The whole variable domain, filled in from reference TRBV9 and TRBJ1-2, reads DSGVTQTPKHLITATGQRVTLRCSPRSGDLSVYWYQQSLDQGLQFLIQYYNGEERAKGNILERFSAQQFPDLHSELNLSSLELGDSALYFCASSHNNREADYGYTFGSGTRLTVV.

Comments on this clone: Given a far larger clone just one base away, this is likely a sequencing read error. V gene TRBV29-1 combines with J gene TRBJ2-7, with D maybe TRBD1 (5 bases). This CDR3 has 13 residues. Germline V gene data show CDR1 as SQVTM and CDR2 as ANQGSEA. Here the CDR3 DNA reads TGCAGCGTTGAAGGGGGCAGTTCCTACGAGCATTACTTC. It codes for CSVEGGSSYEHYF.

The V call is TRBV5-4, the J call TRBJ1-1; no definite D call. V lost 4 bases, J lost 5 bases, and 15 bases lay in between. Germline CDR1 reads SGHNT; CDR2 reads YYREEE (reference sequence). The CDR3 runs 14 residues. The CDR3 DNA is TGTGCCAGCAGCCCCTTCTTGTCGGGGACTGAAGCTTTCTTT. Amino acids: CASSPFLSGTEAFF.

The rearrangement joins TRBV4-3 to TRBJ2-1, with D maybe TRBD2 (5 bases). CDR1 is LGHNA and CDR2 is YSLEER in the germline V gene. With 0 bases removed from V and 6 bases from J, the gap between germline ends came to 12 bases. This CDR3 has 15 residues. The CDR3 coding sequence is TGCGCCAGCAGCCAAGAATGGGGAGACCTCAATGAGCAGTTCTTC. Translating gives CASSQEWGDLNEQFF.

This chain uses TRBV27 with TRBJ2-5; the match to TRBD1 covers 8 bases. The tail of the sequence fits TRBJ2-7 better, so the J call may be wrong. Germline-derived CDR1 and CDR2 are MNHEY and SMNVEV (reference sequence). The CDR3 runs to 16 residues. CDR3 nucleotides: TGTGCCAGCAGTTTATCGCCGACCGGACAGGGTTACGAGCAGTACTTC. It is translated as CASSLSPTGQGYEQYF.

This clone was detected once. The chain joins TRBV25-1 to TRBJ1-2, with 9 bases aligning to TRBD1. CDR1 and CDR2 (germline): MGHDK, SYGVNS. The length of the CDR3 is 15 residues. With 3 bases clipped from V and 2 bases from J, the junction kept 4 bases outside the gene matches. CDR3 sequence reads: CASSDSGTGNYGYTF. CDR3 nucleotides: TGTGCCAGCAGTGACTCCGGGACAGGGAACTATGGCTACACCTTC.

This clone was recorded once. The chain recombines TRBV6-5 with TRBJ2-1, with D possibly TRBD1 on 6 matching bases. Germline CDR1 MNHEY, CDR2 SVGAGI. The CDR3 contains 14 residues. Trimming stripped 6 bases from V and 4 bases from J, with 13 bases between. CDR3 DNA sequence: TGTGCCAGCAGGATGGAAAGGGGGTACAATGAGCAGTTCTTC. It translates to CASRMERGYNEQFF.

This chain connects TRBV27 to TRBJ1-1; 8 bases line up with TRBD1. Germline V gene lookup returns CDR1 MNHEY and CDR2 SMNVEV (reference sequence). The CDR3 is 16 residues long. V trimming: 5 bases; J trimming: 0 bases; junction bases outside the gene matches: 8. In DNA form, the CDR3 reads TGTGCCAGCAGTCCTCGACAGGGGAACATGAACACTGAAGCTTTCTTT. This gives the protein CASSPRQGNMNTEAFF.

V and J are TRBV6-4 and TRBJ1-5; D gene ambiguous. Germline V gene data show CDR1 as MRHNA and CDR2 as SNTAGT. This CDR3 contains 13 residues. Trimming took 6 bases from V and 10 from J, leaving 16 bases between them. The CDR3 loop reads CASSGDAGTPQHF. In DNA form, the CDR3 reads TGTGCCAGCAGCGGGGATGCAGGTACCCCCCAGCATTTT.

V gene TRBV14 combines with J gene TRBJ1-4, with a possible D match to TRBD1 (5 bases). Germline V CDR1 and CDR2: SGHDN, FVKESK. The V end was cut by 0 bases, the J end by 7 bases, with 12 bases between. The CDR3 has 15 amino acids. DNA of the CDR3: TGTGCCAGCAGCCAAGAGCCAGGGTACCCTGAAAAACTGTTTTTT. Its protein product is CASSQEPGYPEKLFF.

This sequence joins TRBV29-1 and TRBJ1-2; no clear D. Trimming removed 7 bases from V and 8 bases from J, with 14 bases in between. This CDR3 has 11 residues. CDR1 is SQVTM and CDR2 is ANQGSEA in the germline V gene. CDR3 residues: CSADAERGYTF. The CDR3 nucleotides are TGCAGCGCCGACGCGGAGAGAGGCTACACCTTC.

This chain links TRBV11-1 with TRBJ2-7; 14 positions agree with TRBD2. Trimming at V came to 4 bases and at J to 6 bases, leaving 8 bases not matched to a gene. CDR1 is SGHAT, CDR2 FQDESV, per germline (reference sequence). The CDR3 consists of 16 residues. The CDR3 loop reads CASSYGLAGGVIEQYF. The CDR3 DNA follows: TGTGCCAGCAGCTATGGACTAGCGGGAGGTGTGATCGAGCAGTACTTC.

The chain links TRBV30 to TRBJ2-7; possibly TRBD1 for D (5 bases). Trimming pared 0 bases from V and 3 bases from J, leaving 6 bases between. Germline V gene data show CDR1 as GTSNPN and CDR2 as SVGIG (reference sequence). This CDR3 has 12 residues. CDR3 bases: TGTGCCTGGAGTGTAACAGGCTACGAGCAGTACTTC. This translates into CAWSVTGYEQYF.

V and J are TRBV7-2 and TRBJ1-2; 8 nucleotides line up with TRBD1. The CDR3 has 17 residues. Germline-derived CDR1 and CDR2 are SGHTA and FQGNSA. Germline trimming cut 3 bases from V and 4 bases from J; bases unmatched to any gene: 13. CDR3 region: CASSFEGTGMIFYGYTF. The CDR3 bases are TGTGCCAGCAGCTTCGAGGGGACAGGAATGATATTCTATGGCTACACCTTC.

The CDR3 region is CASSRGSDEQYF. The CDR3 nucleotides read TGTGCCAGCAGCCGGGGTTCGGACGAGCAGTACTTC. The chain has TRBV9 and TRBJ2-7; D might be TRBD2 (5 bases). In germline, CDR1 is SGDLS, CDR2 YYNGEE. The CDR3 covers 12 residues. Trimming removed 4 bases at V and 5 bases at J, with 10 bases between.

The rearrangement links TRBV28 to TRBJ1-2; D may be TRBD1 (6 bases). Deletions cut 5 bases from V and 0 bases from J, with 13 bases between. The CDR3 runs 15 residues. CDR1 is MDHEN, CDR2 SYDVKM, per germline. The CDR3: CASSTHRESNYGYTF. For the CDR3, the DNA is TGTGCCAGCAGTACCCACAGGGAGTCTAACTATGGCTACACCTTC.

CDR3 protein: CASSLVTQNTEAFF. CDR3 DNA: TGTGCCAGCAGCTTAGTGACACAGAACACTGAAGCTTTCTTT. This chain uses TRBV7-9 with TRBJ1-1; D uncertain. The CDR3 consists of 14 residues. The germline gives CDR1 SEHNR, CDR2 FQNEAQ (reference sequence). V lost 1 base and J lost 1, with 7 bases in between.

The CDR3 reads CASSSGGTEAFF. The CDR3 nucleotides are TGTGCCAGCAGCTCAGGGGGCACTGAAGCTTTCTTT. The V and J genes are TRBV11-3 and TRBJ1-1, with TRBD1 matching 7 bases. CDR1 is SGHNT and CDR2 is YENEEA in the germline V gene. The CDR3 has 12 residues. J lost 4 bases, V lost 4 bases, and 0 bases had no gene match.

This clone came up once. CDR3 bases: TGTGCCAGCAGCAAAGGAAAATCCGACAGGGCGAACACTGAAGCTTTCTTT. It codes for CASSKGKSDRANTEAFF. The chain links TRBV21-1 to TRBJ1-1; the table's D call TRBD1 went unverified against the DNA. TRBV21-1 is recorded as a pseudogene. CDR3 length: 17 amino acids.

The rearrangement joins TRBV7-2 to TRBJ1-1, with D unclear. The CDR3 spans 15 residues. Germline-derived CDR1 and CDR2 are SGHTA and FQGNSA. Between the trimmed V and J ends, which lost 4 bases and 3 bases, there was a span of 15 bases. Written as DNA, the CDR3 is TGTGCCAGCAGCTCTCCGTTTAGATCGGACACTGAAGCTTTCTTT. This sequence encodes CASSSPFRSDTEAFF.

CDR3 bases: TGTGCCAGCAGTGATCCTGTGACGGGAGGGAGTAGCTCCTACGAGCAGTACTTC. Protein: CASSDPVTGGSSSYEQYF. This chain links TRBV2 with TRBJ2-7; TRBD2 matches 8 bases. V dropped 3 bases and J dropped 0; count of bases not matched to a gene: 13. CDR1 and CDR2 from the germline V gene are SNHLY and FYNNEI. This CDR3 has 18 amino acids.

V gene TRBV4-1 combines with J gene TRBJ1-1; 7 bases agree with TRBD1. The CDR3 covers 14 residues. CDR1 MGHRA and CDR2 YSYEKL come from the germline V gene. J was trimmed by 1 base and V by 3 bases; bases with no gene match: 2. The CDR3 nucleotides read TGCGCCAGCAGCCAGGACAGGACGAACACTGAAGCTTTCTTT. It codes for CASSQDRTNTEAFF.

The rearrangement links TRBV21-1 to TRBJ1-5; TRBD1, the table's D call, lacks a check against the DNA. TRBV21-1 has pseudogene status. The length of the CDR3 is 16 residues. CDR3 residues: CASSTRTGREYQPQHF. The CDR3 region has the DNA TGTGCCAGCAGCACCCGGACAGGGAGGGAATATCAGCCCCAGCATTTT.

The chain links TRBV29-1 to TRBJ2-7, with 10 bases that match TRBD2. In germline, CDR1 is SQVTM, CDR2 ANQGSEA. V lost 6 bases to trimming and J lost 3 bases; unmatched junction nucleotides: 5. CDR3 length: 13 amino acids. CDR3 sequence (DNA): TGCAGCGTCACGTTAGCGGGAGGCTACGAGCAGTACTTC. It specifies CSVTLAGGYEQYF.

The rearrangement joins TRBV5-4 to TRBJ2-7; 9 nucleotides line up with TRBD1. This CDR3 is 14 amino acids long. Germline CDR1 is SGHNT and CDR2 is YYREEE (reference sequence). Trimming at V came to 4 bases and at J to 6 bases, leaving 8 bases not matched to a gene. The CDR3 coding sequence is TGTGCCAGCAGCCTCCGGGACAGGGTACGCGAGCAGTACTTC. It is translated as CASSLRDRVREQYF.

This clone was counted a few times. J is TRBJ1-2 and V is TRBV6-6; no definite D call. Trimming pared 2 bases from V and 5 bases from J, leaving 15 bases between. The CDR3 loop spans 15 amino acids. Germline CDR1 MNHNY, CDR2 SVGAGI (reference sequence). The CDR3 coding sequence is TGTGCCAGCAGTTACACCGCCGGGGTAGGGTATGGCTACACCTTC. Amino acid sequence: CASSYTAGVGYGYTF.

This chain joins TRBV7-9 and TRBJ2-7; 8 bases match TRBD1. Germline CDR1 reads SEHNR; CDR2 reads FQNEAQ (reference sequence). This CDR3 is built from 12 residues. The ends lost 5 bases at V and 9 bases at J; junction bases unmatched: 6. The CDR3 DNA reads TGTGCCAGCAGCCCAGGGGGCGCGTTGCAGTACTTC. Protein sequence: CASSPGGALQYF.

This chain joins TRBV30 and TRBJ1-2; D is unclear. The CDR3 has 12 amino acids. Between the trimmed V and J ends, which lost 0 bases and 4 bases, there was a span of 6 bases. CDR1 GTSNPN and CDR2 SVGIG come from the germline V gene (reference sequence). The CDR3 protein is CAWSVSGYGYTF. The CDR3 region has the DNA TGTGCCTGGAGTGTCTCCGGCTATGGCTACACCTTC.